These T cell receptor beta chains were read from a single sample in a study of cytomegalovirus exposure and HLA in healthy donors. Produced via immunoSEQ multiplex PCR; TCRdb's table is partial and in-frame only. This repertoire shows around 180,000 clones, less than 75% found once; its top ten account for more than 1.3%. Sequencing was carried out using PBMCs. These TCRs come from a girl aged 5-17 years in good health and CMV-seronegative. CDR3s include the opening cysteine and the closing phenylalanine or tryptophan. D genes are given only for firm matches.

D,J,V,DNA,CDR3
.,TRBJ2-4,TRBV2,TGTGCCAGCAGTTCTAAGGAGGGCCGGAGTGGTGACATTCAGTACTTC,CASSSKEGRSGDIQYF
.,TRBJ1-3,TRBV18,TGTGCCAGCTCACCAGTCCCCAGGGCAGACACCATATATTTT,CASSPVPRADTIYF
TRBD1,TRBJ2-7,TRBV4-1,TGCGCCAGCAGCCAAGAACCGGGACAGGTCGATTGGAGCTCCTACGAGCAGTACTTC,CASSQEPGQVDWSSYEQYF
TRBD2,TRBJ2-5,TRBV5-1,TGCGCCAGCAGCGAGGGACTAGCGGGAAGTGAGACCCAGTACTTC,CASSEGLAGSETQYF
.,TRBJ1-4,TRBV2,TGTGCCAGCAGTGATAGGACAGCGACTAATGAAAAACTGTTTTTT,CASSDRTATNEKLFF
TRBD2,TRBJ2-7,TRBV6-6,TGTGCCAGCAGTTACGGCGGGGGGCTTTCCTACGAGCAGTACTTC,CASSYGGGLSYEQYF
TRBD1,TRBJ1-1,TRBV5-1,TGCGCCAGCAGGTCCGGGACAGCGGGCACTGAAGCTTTCTTT,CASRSGTAGTEAFF
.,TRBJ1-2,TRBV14,TGTGCCAGCAGCCAAGATACGTGGCCAGGGAACGGCTACACCTTC,CASSQDTWPGNGYTF
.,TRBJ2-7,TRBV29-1,TGCAGCGTTGAGGGGCAGGACCCAACTAAGGGTCACTCCTACGAGCAGTACTTC,CSVEGQDPTKGHSYEQYF
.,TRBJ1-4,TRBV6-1,TGTGCCAGCAGTTCCACGGGGGGCTCTAATGAAAAACTGTTTTTT,CASSSTGGSNEKLFF
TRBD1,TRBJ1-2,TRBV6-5,TGTGCCAGCAGTTACCGGGACAGTGACTATGGCTACACCTTC,CASSYRDSDYGYTF
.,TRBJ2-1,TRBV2,TGTGCCAGCAAGGCAGGGGGTTTGCGGGGTGAGCAGTTCTTC,CASKAGGLRGEQFF
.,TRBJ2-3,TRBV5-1,TGCGCCAGCAGCATGCCAGGATCAGATACGCAGTATTTT,CASSMPGSDTQYF
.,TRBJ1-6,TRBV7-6,TGTGCCAGCAGCTTAGGCGCAGGGGCTGATTCACCCCTCCACTTT,CASSLGAGADSPLHF